The 19 T cell receptor beta chains below were found in one sample sequenced in a study of shared clonotypes between healthy human individuals. Assay: immunoSEQ multiplex PCR; the TCRdb copy retains only in-frame clones and omits some. The table lists 650,000 to 750,000 clones, about two thirds of them singletons. Input material: memory CD4+ T cells sorted from blood. Subset of the sample: CD45RA-negative fraction. The receptors derive from a woman aged 25 to 45 in good health.

The V and J genes are TRBV18 and TRBJ1-2; D not certain. Trimming took 2 bases from V and 8 from J, leaving 12 bases between them. The V gene's germline CDR1 is KGHSH and CDR2 LQKENI. This CDR3 spans 13 amino acids. This chain's CDR3 is CASSPGEESGYTF. The CDR3 DNA follows: TGTGCCAGCTCACCAGGGGAGGAGTCAGGCTACACCTTC.

V usage is TRBV10-3 and J usage is TRBJ2-1; D unclear. The germline V and J ends were trimmed by 8 bases and 7 bases, with 9 bases remaining between them. The germline CDR1 and CDR2 sequences are ENHRY and SYGVKD. The CDR3 extends over 11 amino acids. The CDR3 sequence: CAIGLTNEQFF. DNA of the CDR3: TGTGCCATCGGGCTAACAAATGAGCAGTTCTTC.

This clone was found a few times. The chain employs TRBV2 and TRBJ1-3; 7 bases agree with TRBD1. Unmatched junction bases numbered 8, after V lost 7 bases and J lost 2 bases. CDR3 length equals 15 residues. CDR1 is SNHLY, CDR2 FYNNEI, per germline. DNA of the CDR3: TGTGCCAGCAACAGGGGACAAACGCCTGGAAACACCATATATTTT. Protein: CASNRGQTPGNTIYF.

The rearrangement uses TRBV5-4 and TRBJ2-5; D uncertain. Germline loops: CDR1 SGHNT, CDR2 YYREEE (reference sequence). The CDR3 contains 12 residues. V dropped 3 bases and J dropped 0 bases, with 3 bases sitting between them. CDR3 loop: CASSWDQETQYF. CDR3 coding DNA: TGTGCCAGCAGCTGGGACCAAGAGACCCAGTACTTC.

This clone showed up just a few times. The chain links TRBV28 to TRBJ1-1; D is undetermined. Trimming shortened V by 1 base and J by 11 bases, and 8 bases separated the two germline ends. The CDR3 length is 11 residues. In germline, CDR1 is MDHEN, CDR2 SYDVKM. The CDR3 here is CASSLSHPAFF. Written as DNA, the CDR3 is TGTGCCAGCAGTTTATCCCATCCGGCTTTCTTT. Full variable domain (remainder filled in from reference TRBV28 and TRBJ1-1): DVKVTQSSRYLVKRTGEKVFLECVQDMDHENMFWYRQDPGLGLRLIYFSYDVKMKEKGDIPEGYSVSREKKERFSLILESASTNQTSMYLCASSLSHPAFFGQGTRLTVV.

As concerns this clone: Within the sample, other DNA sequences also encode this same CDR3. The V and J genes are TRBV19 and TRBJ2-7; D is possibly TRBD2 (6 bases). The CDR3 loop spans 15 amino acids. Germline values: CDR1 LNHDA, CDR2 SQIVND (reference sequence). V was trimmed by 3 bases and J by 1 base, leaving 13 bases between them. CDR3 protein: CASSIGGTGSYEQYF. CDR3 coding DNA: TGTGCCAGTAGTATTGGAGGGACTGGGTCCTACGAGCAGTACTTC.

Turning to this clone: This likely traces to a read error, being one base from a far larger clone. CDR3 nucleotides: TGTGCCAGCAGCTTAGGGGGGGGCTACGAGCAGTACTTC. Amino acid sequence: CASSLGGGYEQYF. The chain couples TRBV13 to TRBJ2-7, with a tentative D call TRBD2 (6 bases). The CDR3 has 13 amino acids. Germline V gives CDR1 PRHDT, CDR2 FYEKMQ (reference sequence). Trimming took off 0 bases at V and 3 bases at J, with 6 bases between the two ends.

The rearrangement links TRBV28 to TRBJ1-2; 7 bases match TRBD1. The V gene's germline CDR1 is MDHEN and CDR2 SYDVKM. The trim removed 8 bases at V and 8 bases at J, leaving 14 bases unmatched. The CDR3 consists of 14 residues. CDR3 coding DNA: TGTGCCAGCGACGAACAGGGGATAGCAGAAGGCTACACCTTC. It yields the protein CASDEQGIAEGYTF.

This clone was recorded a few times. The chain recombines TRBV4-2 with TRBJ2-7; 14 bases line up with TRBD2. With V trimmed by 1 base and J by 3 bases, 11 bases remained unmatched. This CDR3 is built from 19 residues. Germline values: CDR1 LGHNA, CDR2 YNFKEQ. CDR3 in amino acids: CASSQAGTSGRDTVYEQYF. CDR3 nucleotides: TGTGCCAGCAGCCAAGCGGGGACTAGCGGGAGAGATACGGTCTACGAGCAGTACTTC.

The rearrangement joins TRBV30 to TRBJ1-1, with D hard to call. The V end lost 3 bases, the J end lost 5 bases, and 19 bases lay between the germline ends. The CDR3 loop spans 15 amino acids. The germline CDR1 and CDR2 sequences are GTSNPN and SVGIG (reference sequence). The CDR3 region is CAWRDPPSPMTEAFF. In DNA form, the CDR3 reads TGTGCCTGGAGGGATCCTCCCAGCCCGATGACTGAAGCTTTCTTT.

The chain recombines TRBV4-1 with TRBJ2-1, with 13 bases identical to TRBD2. V dropped 5 bases and J dropped 9; count of bases not matched to a gene: 7. Looked up from germline, CDR1 is MGHRA and CDR2 is YSYEKL. The CDR3 is 15 amino acids. CDR3 sequence: CASSSRTSGSGEQFF. In DNA form, the CDR3 reads TGCGCCAGCAGCTCCCGGACTAGCGGGAGCGGTGAGCAGTTCTTC.

The chain combines TRBV19 with TRBJ2-2, with D perhaps matching TRBD1 (6 bases). The CDR3 consists of 14 residues. CDR1 LNHDA and CDR2 SQIVND come from the germline V gene (reference sequence). The V and J ends lost 3 bases and 6 bases respectively, with 11 bases between them. This CDR3 is CASSILRQAGELFF. CDR3 nucleotides: TGTGCCAGTAGTATTCTCCGACAGGCCGGGGAGCTGTTTTTT.

The chain joins TRBV19 to TRBJ1-2; a possible D gene is TRBD1 (5 bases). Trimming stripped 5 bases from V and 3 bases from J, with 19 bases between. Germline-derived CDR1 and CDR2 are LNHDA and SQIVND (reference sequence). The CDR3 is made up of 16 amino acids. CDR3 amino acids: CASSLHLPGTDYGYTF. The CDR3 DNA follows: TGTGCCAGTAGTCTCCACCTCCCCGGGACGGACTATGGCTACACCTTC. The whole variable domain, remainder taken from reference TRBV19 and TRBJ1-2, is DGGITQSPKYLFRKEGQNVTLSCEQNLNHDAMYWYRQDPGQGLRLIYYSQIVNDFQKGDIAEGYSVSREKKESFPLTVTSAQKNPTAFYLCASSLHLPGTDYGYTFGSGTRLTVV.

The chain links TRBV7-7 to TRBJ1-1, with unresolved D. CDR1 and CDR2 from the germline V gene are SSHAT and FNYEAQ (reference sequence). V dropped 4 bases and J dropped 4 bases, with 10 bases sitting between them. This CDR3 is built from 13 residues. CDR3 sequence reads: CASSSLHGTEAFF. CDR3 sequence (DNA): TGTGCCAGCAGCTCCCTTCATGGCACTGAAGCTTTCTTT.

The V call is TRBV9, the J call TRBJ2-2; TRBD1 aligns across 7 bases. CDR1 SGDLS and CDR2 YYNGEE come from the germline V gene. Germline trimming cut 4 bases from V and 1 base from J; bases unmatched to any gene: 7. The CDR3 consists of 16 residues. The CDR3 is CASSSKGGLNTGELFF. The CDR3 nucleotides are TGTGCCAGCAGCTCCAAAGGGGGCCTGAACACCGGGGAGCTGTTTTTT.

V is TRBV18 and J is TRBJ2-7; the D is unclear. The V and J ends lost 6 bases and 5 bases respectively, with 11 bases between them. The CDR3 is made up of 12 amino acids. From germline, CDR1 is KGHSH and CDR2 LQKENI. The CDR3 region is CASSPSMDEQYF. For the CDR3, the DNA is TGTGCCAGCTCGCCCTCAATGGACGAGCAGTACTTC.

This chain links TRBV5-1 with TRBJ1-1, with D possibly being TRBD1 (5 bases). The CDR3 consists of 16 residues. Germline V gene data show CDR1 as SGHRS and CDR2 as YFSETQ. V dropped 2 bases and J dropped 5 bases, with 19 bases sitting between them. Written as DNA, the CDR3 is TGCGCCAGCAGCTTTCAGGGCAGAGGCTTTGGAACTGAAGCTTTCTTT. Protein product: CASSFQGRGFGTEAFF.

The chain couples TRBV19 to TRBJ1-4, with 8 bases lining up with TRBD1. This CDR3 comprises 14 residues. The germline V gene encodes CDR1 LNHDA and CDR2 SQIVND (reference sequence). V was clipped by 8 bases and J by 6 bases; unmatched bases: 8. CDR3 protein: CASSNTGGDEKLFF. The CDR3 nucleotides are TGTGCCAGTTCCAACACAGGGGGGGATGAAAAACTGTTTTTT.

This chain uses TRBV2 with TRBJ2-3; a possible D gene is TRBD2 (5 bases). CDR1 and CDR2 from the germline V gene are SNHLY and FYNNEI. Between the trimmed V and J ends, which lost 8 bases and 4 bases, there was a span of 13 bases. This CDR3 is 13 amino acids long. The CDR3 sequence: CASLLGSADTQYF. CDR3 DNA sequence: TGTGCCAGCCTGCTGGGGAGCGCAGATACGCAGTATTTT.